These T cell receptor beta chains were read from a single sample in a study of patients and donors after allogeneic stem cell transplantation. Each CDR3 protein is one row after TCRdb ran MiXCR on the RT-PCR reads. The sample lists about 960,000 distinct CDR3 sequences, roughly 18% occurring once. Sample: blood, either unsorted or a sorted T cell fraction (not recorded which). These TCRs come from a human donor who was either an allogeneic HSCT recipient or a stem cell or donor lymphocyte infusion donor (not recorded which). It is not recorded whose cells these are; they may come from a transplant donor. The CDR3 runs from the conserved cysteine through the conserved F or W. D genes are given only for firm matches. Where a row states a size, it is once, few, many or the class of an expanded clone; other rows omit it.

size | J | D | V | CDR3 | DNA
few | TRBJ2-7 | . | TRBV7-9 | CASSLVASVVEQYF | TGTGCCAGCAGCTTAGTGGCTAGCGTCGTCGAGCAGTACTTC
. | TRBJ2-7 | . | TRBV7-2 | CASSFTLVYEQYF | TGTGCCAGCAGCTTCACCCTAGTCTACGAGCAGTACTTC
few | TRBJ1-1 | . | TRBV29-1 | CSVIRSWGLSNTEAFF | TGCAGCGTTATAAGGTCATGGGGACTTTCGAACACTGAAGCTTTCTTT
few | TRBJ1-1 | TRBD1 | TRBV9 | CASSVGGTGGNTEAFF | TGTGCCAGCAGCGTAGGGGGGACAGGGGGGAACACTGAAGCTTTCTTT
. | TRBJ1-1 | . | TRBV12-3/TRBV12-4 | CASKMNTEVFF | TGTGCCAGCAAAATGAACACTGAAGTTTTCTTT
many | TRBJ2-5 | TRBD2 | TRBV20-1 | CSASGGNRQETQYF | TGCAGTGCGTCGGGGGGGAACCGCCAAGAGACCCAGTACTTC
. | TRBJ2-1 | . | TRBV11-2 | CASSSLRSPGEQFF | TGTGCCAGCAGCTCCCTAAGGTCCCCCGGAGAGCAGTTCTTC
few | TRBJ2-2 | . | TRBV4-3 | CASSQGTPNTGELFF | TGCGCCAGCAGCCAAGGGACGCCGAACACCGGGGAGCTGTTTTTT
. | TRBJ2-7 | . | TRBV27 | CASSLTPEAGTYEQYF | TGTGCCAGCAGTTTAACCCCAGAGGCGGGGACCTACGAGCAGTACTTC
few | TRBJ2-1 | TRBD2 | TRBV27 | CASRTIAGRDYNEQFF | TGTGCCAGCAGAACCATAGCGGGACGAGACTACAATGAGCAGTTCTTC
few | TRBJ1-1 | TRBD1 | TRBV5-1 | CASSLAGQLNTEAFF | TGCGCCAGCAGCTTGGCGGGACAGCTGAACACTGAAGCTTTCTTT
few | TRBJ1-5 | TRBD1 | TRBV12-3/TRBV12-4 | CASSKRGGGASNQPQHF | TGTGCCAGCAGTAAAAGGGGAGGGGGCGCGAGCAATCAGCCCCAGCATTTT
few | TRBJ1-1 | . | TRBV9 | CASNPGGGSAFF | TGTGCCAGCAACCCCGGGGGGGGGTCAGCTTTCTTT
many | TRBJ2-1 | . | TRBV12-3/TRBV12-4 | CASSSSRNLDNEQFF | TGTGCCAGCAGCTCAAGTCGAAACCTAGACAATGAGCAGTTCTTC
few | TRBJ1-2 | . | TRBV12-3/TRBV12-4 | CASRPDSPYGYTF | TGTGCCAGCAGACCCGACAGCCCCTATGGCTACACCTTC
few | TRBJ2-3 | TRBD2 | TRBV2 | CASNLAGLAGDTQYF | TGTGCCAGCAATCTAGCGGGACTAGCGGGCGATACGCAGTATTTT
few | TRBJ1-2 | TRBD1 | TRBV7-8 | CASSLVAGGLGYTF | TGTGCCAGCAGCTTAGTTGCAGGGGGCTTAGGCTACACCTTC
few | TRBJ2-2 | TRBD2 | TRBV5-1 | CASSLGLAGHTGELFF | TGCGCCAGCAGCTTGGGACTAGCGGGTCACACCGGGGAGCTGTTTTTT